Listed below are T cell receptor beta chains from one sample, sequenced in a study of blood T cell repertoires in COVID-19. Method: immunoSEQ multiplex PCR; TCRdb's copy keeps in-frame clones and lacks some. The repertoire consists of roughly 170,000 clones, with approximately 87% occurring once and the leading ten covering less than 25%. The sequencing sample was made of peripheral blood. All receptors come from a man in his 70s with active or convalescent COVID-19. Each CDR3 is given with its conserved first and last residue. The order of the fields is CDR3 DNA, CDR3 protein, D gene, V gene, J gene, clone size. D genes are given only for firm matches. Clone sizes are given selectively: once, few, many, or a class where the clone is expanded.

DNA: TGCAGCGTCATGACAGGGCGACGATCCTACAATGAGCAGTTCTTC
CDR3: CSVMTGRRSYNEQFF
D: TRBD1
V: TRBV29-1
J: TRBJ2-1
size: -

DNA: TGTGCCAGCAGCCCGGGGACCGGGGAGCTGTTTTTT
CDR3: CASSPGTGELFF
D: -
V: TRBV11-3
J: TRBJ2-2
size: -

DNA: TGTGCCAGCTCACCAGGGCAGGGGGGGAACACTGAAGCTTTCTTT
CDR3: CASSPGQGGNTEAFF
D: TRBD1
V: TRBV18
J: TRBJ1-1
size: -

DNA: TGTGCCAGCAGTTTTTCCGGCTACGAGCAGTACTTC
CDR3: CASSFSGYEQYF
D: -
V: TRBV12-3/TRBV12-4
J: TRBJ2-7
size: -

DNA: TGTGCCAGCAGCTTAGACCAGGGTGCTGGAAACACCATATATTTT
CDR3: CASSLDQGAGNTIYF
D: -
V: TRBV7-2
J: TRBJ1-3
size: many

DNA: TGTGCCAGCAGTGAACGACACATAAACGGTCAGCCCCAGCATTTT
CDR3: CASSERHINGQPQHF
D: -
V: TRBV2
J: TRBJ1-5
size: -

DNA: TGTGCCAGCTCACCCCCGGGGACAGGCTATGGCTACACCTTC
CDR3: CASSPPGTGYGYTF
D: TRBD1
V: TRBV18
J: TRBJ1-2
size: once

DNA: TGTGCCAGTAGCCCTCAGGACAGGGCCCCGACCTACGAGCAGTACTTC
CDR3: CASSPQDRAPTYEQYF
D: TRBD1
V: TRBV19
J: TRBJ2-7
size: -

DNA: TGTGCCAGCAGTTACTCAAGACAGGGGGTTCGAGAGCAGTACTTC
CDR3: CASSYSRQGVREQYF
D: TRBD1
V: TRBV6-5
J: TRBJ2-7
size: -

DNA: TGTGCCAGCAGCCCTCTAGGTGGACTCCAAGAGACCCAGTACTTC
CDR3: CASSPLGGLQETQYF
D: -
V: TRBV11-2
J: TRBJ2-5
size: -

DNA: TGTGCCAGCAGCTTGGGAGGACAGCGTTATGGCTACACCTTC
CDR3: CASSLGGQRYGYTF
D: -
V: TRBV5-6
J: TRBJ1-2
size: -

DNA: TGTGCCAGCAGCTTATTGGGACAGGGGAAGCTGAATCAGCCCCAGCATTTT
CDR3: CASSLLGQGKLNQPQHF
D: TRBD1
V: TRBV7-6
J: TRBJ1-5
size: few

DNA: TGTGCCAGCAGCAATACAGTTAGCTCCTACAATGAGCAGTTCTTC
CDR3: CASSNTVSSYNEQFF
D: -
V: TRBV6-5
J: TRBJ2-1
size: -

DNA: TGTGCCAGCAGTGGGGACAGGCCGCCGAACAATGAGCAGTTCTTC
CDR3: CASSGDRPPNNEQFF
D: TRBD1
V: TRBV6-2/TRBV6-3
J: TRBJ2-1
size: -

DNA: TGTGCCAGCTCACCAAGGTCTAGCGGGGGCCTAAGCACAGATACGCAGTATTTT
CDR3: CASSPRSSGGLSTDTQYF
D: TRBD2
V: TRBV18
J: TRBJ2-3
size: -

DNA: TGTGCCAGCAGTGATGCGGGAGCAGTAGAGACCCAGTACTTC
CDR3: CASSDAGAVETQYF
D: TRBD2
V: TRBV6-1
J: TRBJ2-5
size: -

DNA: TGCGCCAGCAGTCAGGCGGGACAGGACTCTAAACCCCTCCACTTT
CDR3: CASSQAGQDSKPLHF
D: TRBD1
V: TRBV23-1
J: TRBJ1-6
size: -